This TCR beta chain was sequenced in a study of T cell responses to AZD1222 COVID-19 vaccine. Overall study: Whether given at about 4 or about 12 weeks, second doses were pooled.

The table came from immunoSEQ multiplex PCR; TCRdb's copy has only in-frame clones and leaves some out. Of about 110,000 clones listed, roughly 90% were seen once; the top ten hold approximately 5%. Germline V lookup: CDR1 ENHRY, CDR2 SYGVKD. V trimming: 0 bases; J trimming: 0 bases; junction bases outside the gene matches: 8. CDR3 length: 18 residues. This sequence joins TRBV10-3 and TRBJ2-1; 7 bases agree with TRBD1. Source: peripheral blood, taken on day 0 of AZD1222 vaccination. The receptor's source is an adult in good health. As DNA, the CDR3 is TGTGCCATCAGTGAGTCAGGACAGGTGACTTTCTCCTACAATGAGCAGTTCTTC. Translating gives CAISESGQVTFSYNEQFF.